The following is a TCR beta chain sequence with its context. Its antigen is still unknown. These data come from a study of Ad26.COV2.S vaccination and SARS-CoV-2 variants. At the level of the study: Donor got 5x10^10 or 1x10^11 viral particles of Ad26.COV2.S.

Germline V gives CDR1 DFQATT, CDR2 SNEGSKA (reference sequence). The CDR3 is made up of 14 amino acids. V lost 3 bases to trimming and J lost 0 bases, with 9 bases between them. Described treatment: about 20 received Ad26.COV2.S at low or high dose, single or two shots; several received placebo; per-sample allocation not given. Samples analyzed were those drawn on day 63 after the first vaccine or placebo injection. Study observations and caveats: Measurement of non-spike TCR breadth gave similar results in vaccine and placebo recipients. Reported post-vaccination CD8+ and CD4+ T cell responses to spike showed substantial breadth. Vaccine recipients posted higher spike-specific TCR breadth than their placebo counterparts.

Profiled with immunoSEQ multiplex PCR; TCRdb holds only in-frame clones, not every one. The data show over 400,000 clones, about nine tenths seen once. The receptor was derived from a person between 18 and 60 years old who received the Ad26.COV2.S COVID-19 vaccine or a placebo. This specimen was peripheral blood, taken in a trial of Ad26.COV2.S vaccine versus placebo. This chain links TRBV20-1 with TRBJ1-3, with a possible D match to TRBD1 (5 bases). This CDR3 is CSASRGLSGNTIYF. The CDR3 DNA reads as TGCAGTGCTAGTAGGGGACTCTCTGGAAACACCATATATTTT.